The 12 T cell receptor beta chains below all came from one sample that was sequenced in a study of blood T cell repertoires in COVID-19. Libraries were prepared by immunoSEQ multiplex PCR; TCRdb keeps only in-frame clonotypes and omits some of them. Of around 290,000 clones in the sample, 85% to 90% are singletons; the top ten hold around 2%. Sequences were obtained from PBMCs or T cells enriched from blood (not recorded which). The origin of the receptors is an older woman in a cohort exposed to, infected with or recovered from COVID-19 (not recorded which).

This chain connects TRBV5-8 to TRBJ2-5; D might be TRBD2 (5 bases). V lost 6 bases and J 1 base, leaving 13 bases between the germline ends. This CDR3 is 14 amino acids long. Germline CDR1 reads SGHTS; CDR2 reads YDEGEE. The CDR3 DNA is TGTGCCAGCAACCTATGGAGGCCCCAAGAGACCCAGTACTTC. Translated, it gives CASNLWRPQETQYF.

The V and J genes are TRBV7-3 and TRBJ1-1; 11 bases match TRBD1. CDR3 size: 17 residues. Losses at the gene ends were 2 bases for V and 1 base for J; bases not matched to a gene: 6. CDR1 and CDR2 (germline): SGHTA, FQGTGA. CDR3 loop: CASSLAGTGGGNTEAFF. The CDR3 coding sequence is TGTGCCAGCAGCTTAGCCGGGACAGGGGGAGGGAACACTGAAGCTTTCTTT.

The chain links TRBV5-8 to TRBJ2-2; D possibly corresponds to TRBD1 (5 bases). The CDR3 covers 15 residues. Germline loops: CDR1 SGHTS, CDR2 YDEGEE. The V and J ends lost 4 bases and 2 bases respectively, with 12 bases between them. The CDR3: CASSKRQINTGELFF. CDR3 nucleotide sequence: TGTGCCAGCAGCAAAAGACAGATTAACACCGGGGAGCTGTTTTTT.

V gene TRBV7-2 combines with J gene TRBJ1-2; D perhaps matches TRBD1 (6 bases). The germline gives CDR1 SGHTA, CDR2 FQGNSA. Trimming removed 5 bases from V and 7 bases from J, with 20 bases in between. CDR3 length: 15 amino acids. CDR3 sequence reads: CASSRAHREGGGYTF. The CDR3 coding sequence is TGTGCCAGCAGCCGGGCCCACAGGGAGGGGGGTGGCTACACCTTC. Looking up the rest from reference TRBV7-2 and TRBJ1-2 gives the full variable domain: GAGVSQSPSNKVTEKGKDVELRCDPISGHTALYWYRQSLGQGLEFLIYFQGNSAPDKSGLPSDRFSAERTGGSVSTLTIQRTQQEDSAVYLCASSRAHREGGGYTFGSGTRLTVV.

The chain is built from TRBV9 and TRBJ2-7; tentative D call: TRBD2 (7 bases). CDR3 length: 15 amino acids. The V end was cut by 4 bases, the J end by 2 bases, with 16 bases between. CDR1 SGDLS and CDR2 YYNGEE come from the germline V gene. In DNA, the CDR3 is TGTGCCAGCAGCCCCGGGGCGGGGGCCACCTACGAGCAGTACTTC. Protein product: CASSPGAGATYEQYF.

V usage is TRBV7-6 and J usage is TRBJ1-3; no clear D gene. Trimming took 3 bases from V and 0 from J, leaving 9 bases between them. The length of the CDR3 is 15 residues. CDR1 and CDR2 (germline): SGHVS, FNYEAQ. In DNA, the CDR3 is TGTGCCAGCAGCTTCGAGTCTTCCTCTGGAAACACCATATATTTT. Protein: CASSFESSSGNTIYF.

There are a few counts of this clone. The chain joins TRBV27 to TRBJ1-1, with D tentatively TRBD1 (6 bases). Trimming took off 4 bases at V and 8 bases at J, with 14 bases between the two ends. This CDR3 contains 13 residues. Germline values: CDR1 MNHEY, CDR2 SMNVEV (reference sequence). CDR3 in DNA: TGTGCCAGCAGTTACATGAGGGGGTCCGAAGCTTTCTTT. The encoded protein is CASSYMRGSEAFF.

The V and J genes are TRBV5-1 and TRBJ1-1; 7 bases match TRBD1. With 5 bases clipped from V and 0 bases from J, the junction kept 10 bases outside the gene matches. The CDR3 is 16 residues long. CDR1 and CDR2 from the germline V gene are SGHRS and YFSETQ. The CDR3 sequence: CASRQTGYPLNTEAFF. The CDR3 coding sequence is TGCGCCAGCAGGCAGACAGGGTACCCGTTGAACACTGAAGCTTTCTTT.

V is TRBV7-3 and J is TRBJ2-1, with D unresolved. The germline V gene encodes CDR1 SGHTA and CDR2 FQGTGA. The CDR3 has 16 residues. V gave up 1 base and J gave up 0 bases, with 10 bases separating them. The CDR3 DNA is TGTGCCAGCAGCTTAATCCCGGCTAGCTCCTACAATGAGCAGTTCTTC. Translating gives CASSLIPASSYNEQFF.

V and J are TRBV28 and TRBJ1-1; the D gene is possibly TRBD1 (6 bases). CDR3 size: 15 residues. V was pared by 4 bases and J by 4 bases, with 16 bases between. Germline V gives CDR1 MDHEN, CDR2 SYDVKM. The CDR3 bases are TGTGCCAGCAGTTCCCACAATACAGGGACCACTGAAGCTTTCTTT. Translating it yields CASSSHNTGTTEAFF.

The genes are TRBV24-1 and TRBJ2-5; the match to TRBD1 covers 12 bases. CDR3 size: 18 residues. Germline V CDR1 and CDR2: KGHDR, SFDVKD. With 5 bases clipped from V and 1 base from J, the junction kept 10 bases outside the gene matches. The CDR3 DNA reads as TGTGCCACCAGTGGGTCCCGGGACAGGGGGCCTCTCCAAGAGACCCAGTACTTC. Protein product: CATSGSRDRGPLQETQYF.

The V and J genes are TRBV5-6 and TRBJ2-7; 10 nucleotides match TRBD2. The CDR3 extends over 15 amino acids. The junction had 6 bases not matched to a gene; V was cut back by 4 bases and J by 2 bases. Germline V CDR1 and CDR2: SGHDT, YYEEEE. CDR3 amino acids: CASSRLSGRAYEQYF. The CDR3 DNA reads as TGTGCCAGCAGCCGACTCAGCGGGAGGGCCTACGAGCAGTACTTC.